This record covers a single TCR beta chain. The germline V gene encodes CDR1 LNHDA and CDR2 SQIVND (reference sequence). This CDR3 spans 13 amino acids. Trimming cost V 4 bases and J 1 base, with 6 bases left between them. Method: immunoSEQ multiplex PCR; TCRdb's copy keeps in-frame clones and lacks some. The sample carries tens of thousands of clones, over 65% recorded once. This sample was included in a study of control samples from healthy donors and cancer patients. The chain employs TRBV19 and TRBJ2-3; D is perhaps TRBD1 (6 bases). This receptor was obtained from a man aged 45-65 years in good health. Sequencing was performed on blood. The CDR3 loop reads CASSRQGTDTQYF. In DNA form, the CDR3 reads TGTGCCAGTAGTAGACAGGGCACAGATACGCAGTATTTT.